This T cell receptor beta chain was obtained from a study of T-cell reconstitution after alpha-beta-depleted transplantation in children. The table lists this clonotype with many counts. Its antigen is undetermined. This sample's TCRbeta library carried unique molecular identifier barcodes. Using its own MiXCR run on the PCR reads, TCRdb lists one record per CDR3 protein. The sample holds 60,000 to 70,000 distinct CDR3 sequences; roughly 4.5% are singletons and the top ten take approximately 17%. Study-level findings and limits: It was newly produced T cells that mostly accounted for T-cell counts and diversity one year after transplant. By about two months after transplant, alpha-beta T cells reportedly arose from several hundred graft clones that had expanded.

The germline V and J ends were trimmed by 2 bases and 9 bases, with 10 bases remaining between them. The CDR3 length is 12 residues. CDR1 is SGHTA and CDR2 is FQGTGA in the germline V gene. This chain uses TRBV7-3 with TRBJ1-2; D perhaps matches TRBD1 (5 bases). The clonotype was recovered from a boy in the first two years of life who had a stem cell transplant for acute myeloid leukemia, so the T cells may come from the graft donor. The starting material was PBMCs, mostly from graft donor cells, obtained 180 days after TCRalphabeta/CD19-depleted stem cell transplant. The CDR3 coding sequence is TGTGCCAGCAGCTTAGTGGGGGGTAGCTACACCTTC. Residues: CASSLVGGSYTF.